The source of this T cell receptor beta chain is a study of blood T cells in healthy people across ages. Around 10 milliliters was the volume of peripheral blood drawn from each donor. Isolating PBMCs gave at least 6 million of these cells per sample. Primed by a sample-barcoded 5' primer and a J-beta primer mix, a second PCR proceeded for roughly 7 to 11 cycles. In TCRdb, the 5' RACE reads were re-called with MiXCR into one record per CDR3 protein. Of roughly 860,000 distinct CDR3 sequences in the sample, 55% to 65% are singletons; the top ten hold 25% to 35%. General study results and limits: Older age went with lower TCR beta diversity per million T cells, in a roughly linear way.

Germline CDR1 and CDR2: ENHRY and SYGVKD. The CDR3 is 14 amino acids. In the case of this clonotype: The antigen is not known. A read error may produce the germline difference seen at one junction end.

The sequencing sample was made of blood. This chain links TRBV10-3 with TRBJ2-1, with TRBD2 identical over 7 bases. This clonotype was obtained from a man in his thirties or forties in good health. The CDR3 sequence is CVISVAGVINEQFF. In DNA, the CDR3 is TGTGTCATCAGTGTTGCGGGGGTAATCAATGAGCAGTTCTTC.